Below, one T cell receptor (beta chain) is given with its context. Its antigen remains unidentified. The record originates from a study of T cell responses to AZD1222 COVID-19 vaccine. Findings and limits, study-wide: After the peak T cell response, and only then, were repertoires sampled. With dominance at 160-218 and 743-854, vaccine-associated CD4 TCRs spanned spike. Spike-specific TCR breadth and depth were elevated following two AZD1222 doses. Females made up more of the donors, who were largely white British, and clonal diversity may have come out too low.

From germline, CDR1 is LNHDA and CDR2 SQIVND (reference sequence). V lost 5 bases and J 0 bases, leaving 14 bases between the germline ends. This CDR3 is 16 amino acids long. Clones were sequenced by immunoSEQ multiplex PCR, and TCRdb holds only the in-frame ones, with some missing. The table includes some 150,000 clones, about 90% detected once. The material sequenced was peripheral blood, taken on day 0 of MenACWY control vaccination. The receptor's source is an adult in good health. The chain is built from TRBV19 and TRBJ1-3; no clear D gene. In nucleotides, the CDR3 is TGTGCCAGTAGTTCCTCTTCAACCGTCTCTGGAAACACCATATATTTT. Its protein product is CASSSSSTVSGNTIYF.